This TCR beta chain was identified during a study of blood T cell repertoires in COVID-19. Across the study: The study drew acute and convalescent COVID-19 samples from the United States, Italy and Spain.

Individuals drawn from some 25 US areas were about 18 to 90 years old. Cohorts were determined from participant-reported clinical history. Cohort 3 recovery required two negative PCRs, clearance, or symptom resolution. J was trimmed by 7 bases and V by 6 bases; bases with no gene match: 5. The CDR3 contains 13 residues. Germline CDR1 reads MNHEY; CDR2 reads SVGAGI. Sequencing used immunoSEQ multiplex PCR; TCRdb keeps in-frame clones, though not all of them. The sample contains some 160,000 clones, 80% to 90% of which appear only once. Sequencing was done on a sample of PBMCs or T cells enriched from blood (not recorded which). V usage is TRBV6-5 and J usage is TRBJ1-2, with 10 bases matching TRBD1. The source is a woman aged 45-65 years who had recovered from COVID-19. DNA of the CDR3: TGTGCCAGCAGACGACAGGGGGCGGGTGGCTACACCTTC. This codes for CASRRQGAGGYTF.